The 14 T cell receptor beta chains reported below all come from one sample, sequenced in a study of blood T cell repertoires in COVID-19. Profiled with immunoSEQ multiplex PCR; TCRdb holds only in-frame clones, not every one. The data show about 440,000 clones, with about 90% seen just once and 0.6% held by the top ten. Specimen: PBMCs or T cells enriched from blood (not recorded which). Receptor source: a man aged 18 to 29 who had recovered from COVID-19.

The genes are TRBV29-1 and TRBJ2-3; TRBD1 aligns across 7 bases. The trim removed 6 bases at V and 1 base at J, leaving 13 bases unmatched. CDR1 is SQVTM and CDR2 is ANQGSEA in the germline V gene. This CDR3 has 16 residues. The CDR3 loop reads CSVQPRQGRGTDTQYF. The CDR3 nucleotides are TGCAGCGTACAACCCCGACAGGGCAGGGGCACAGATACGCAGTATTTT.

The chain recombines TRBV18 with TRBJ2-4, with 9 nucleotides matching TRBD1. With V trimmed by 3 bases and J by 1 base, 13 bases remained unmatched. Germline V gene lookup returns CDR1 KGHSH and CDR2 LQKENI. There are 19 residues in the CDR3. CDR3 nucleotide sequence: TGTGCCAGCTCACCCATGGGACAGGGAACAATAAGGGCCAAAAACATTCAGTACTTC. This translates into CASSPMGQGTIRAKNIQYF.

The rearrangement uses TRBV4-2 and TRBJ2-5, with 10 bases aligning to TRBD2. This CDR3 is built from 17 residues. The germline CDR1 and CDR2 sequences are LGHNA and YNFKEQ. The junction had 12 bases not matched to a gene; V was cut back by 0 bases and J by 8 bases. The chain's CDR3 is CASSQDAASGSMVTQYF. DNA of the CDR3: TGTGCCAGCAGCCAAGACGCGGCTAGCGGGAGTATGGTAACCCAGTACTTC.

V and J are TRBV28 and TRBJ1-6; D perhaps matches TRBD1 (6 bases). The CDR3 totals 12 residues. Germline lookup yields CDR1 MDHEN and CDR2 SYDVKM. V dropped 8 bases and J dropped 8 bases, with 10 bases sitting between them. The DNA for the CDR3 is TGTGCCAGCGGGTCAGGGGATTCACCCCTCCACTTT. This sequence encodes CASGSGDSPLHF.

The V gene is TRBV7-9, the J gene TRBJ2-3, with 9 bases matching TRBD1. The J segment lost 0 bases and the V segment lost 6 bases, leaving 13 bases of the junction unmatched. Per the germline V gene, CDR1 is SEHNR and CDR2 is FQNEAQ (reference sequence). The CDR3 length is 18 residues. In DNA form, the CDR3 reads TGTGCCAGCAGTTTCCGGGACAGGGATTTCGCGAGCACAGATACGCAGTATTTT. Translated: CASSFRDRDFASTDTQYF.

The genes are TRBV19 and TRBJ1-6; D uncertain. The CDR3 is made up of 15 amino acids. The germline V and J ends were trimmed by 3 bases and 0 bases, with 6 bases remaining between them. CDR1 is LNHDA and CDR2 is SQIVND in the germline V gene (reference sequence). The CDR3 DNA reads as TGTGCCAGTAGTATTCAGGACTCCTATAATTCACCCCTCCACTTT. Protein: CASSIQDSYNSPLHF.

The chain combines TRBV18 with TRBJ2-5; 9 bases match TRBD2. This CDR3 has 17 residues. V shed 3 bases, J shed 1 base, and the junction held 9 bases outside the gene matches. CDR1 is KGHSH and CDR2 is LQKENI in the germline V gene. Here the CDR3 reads CASSPTSSGELQETQYF. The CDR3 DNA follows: TGTGCCAGCTCACCCACTTCTAGCGGGGAGCTCCAAGAGACCCAGTACTTC.

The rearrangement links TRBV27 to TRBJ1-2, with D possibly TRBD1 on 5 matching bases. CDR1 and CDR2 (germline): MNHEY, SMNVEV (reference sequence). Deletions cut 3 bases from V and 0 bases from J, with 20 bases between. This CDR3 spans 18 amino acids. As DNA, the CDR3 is TGTGCCAGCAGTTTCCTCTCGGACAAGCTACCAGCTAACTATGGCTACACCTTC. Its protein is CASSFLSDKLPANYGYTF.

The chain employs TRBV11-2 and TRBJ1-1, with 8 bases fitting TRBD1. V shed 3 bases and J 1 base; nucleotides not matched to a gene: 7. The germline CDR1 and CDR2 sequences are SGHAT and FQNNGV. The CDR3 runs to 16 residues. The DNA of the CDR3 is TGTGCCAGCAGCTTGCGCCCCGGACAGGGGAACACTGAAGCTTTCTTT. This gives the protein CASSLRPGQGNTEAFF.

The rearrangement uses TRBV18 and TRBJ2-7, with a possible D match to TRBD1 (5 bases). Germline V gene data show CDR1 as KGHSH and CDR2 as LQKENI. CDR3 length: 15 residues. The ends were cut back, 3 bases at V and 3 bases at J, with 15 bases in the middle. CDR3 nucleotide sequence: TGTGCCAGCTCACCCTCACCCGGACATGGCTACGAGCAGTACTTC. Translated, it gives CASSPSPGHGYEQYF.

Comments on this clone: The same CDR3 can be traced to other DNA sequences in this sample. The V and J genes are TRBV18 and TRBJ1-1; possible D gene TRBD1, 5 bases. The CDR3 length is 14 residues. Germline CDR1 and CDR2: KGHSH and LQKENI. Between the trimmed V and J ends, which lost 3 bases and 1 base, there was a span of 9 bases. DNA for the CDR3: TGTGCCAGCTCACCGGGCCAGGGGAACACTGAAGCTTTCTTT. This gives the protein CASSPGQGNTEAFF.

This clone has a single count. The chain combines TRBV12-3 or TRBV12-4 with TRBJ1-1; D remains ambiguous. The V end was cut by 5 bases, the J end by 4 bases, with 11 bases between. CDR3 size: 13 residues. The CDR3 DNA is TGTGCCAGCAGTGCGTCCGTCGTCACTGAAGCTTTCTTT. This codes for CASSASVVTEAFF.

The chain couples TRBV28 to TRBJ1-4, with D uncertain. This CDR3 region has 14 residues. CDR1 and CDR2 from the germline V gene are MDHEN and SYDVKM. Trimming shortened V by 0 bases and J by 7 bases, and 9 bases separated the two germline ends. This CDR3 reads CASSLWSVSEKLFF. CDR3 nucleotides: TGTGCCAGCAGTTTATGGTCGGTTAGTGAAAAACTGTTTTTT.

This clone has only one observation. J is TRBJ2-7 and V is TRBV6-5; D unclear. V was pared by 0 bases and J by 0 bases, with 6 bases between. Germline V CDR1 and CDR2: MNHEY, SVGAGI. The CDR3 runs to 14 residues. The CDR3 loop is CASSYSARSYEQYF. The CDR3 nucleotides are TGTGCCAGCAGTTACTCGGCCCGCTCCTACGAGCAGTACTTC.